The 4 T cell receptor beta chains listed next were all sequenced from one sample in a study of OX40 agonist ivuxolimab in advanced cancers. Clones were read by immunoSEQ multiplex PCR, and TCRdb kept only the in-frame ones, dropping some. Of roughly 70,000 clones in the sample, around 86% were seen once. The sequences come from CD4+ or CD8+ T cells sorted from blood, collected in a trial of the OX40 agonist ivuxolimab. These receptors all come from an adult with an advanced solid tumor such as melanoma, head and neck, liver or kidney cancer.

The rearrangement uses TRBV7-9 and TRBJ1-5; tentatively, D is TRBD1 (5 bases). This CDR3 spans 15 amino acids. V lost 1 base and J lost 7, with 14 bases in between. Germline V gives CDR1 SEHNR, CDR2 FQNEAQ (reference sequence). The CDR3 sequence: CASSLDGGSGQPQHF. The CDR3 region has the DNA TGTGCCAGCAGCTTAGACGGGGGTAGTGGACAGCCCCAGCATTTT.

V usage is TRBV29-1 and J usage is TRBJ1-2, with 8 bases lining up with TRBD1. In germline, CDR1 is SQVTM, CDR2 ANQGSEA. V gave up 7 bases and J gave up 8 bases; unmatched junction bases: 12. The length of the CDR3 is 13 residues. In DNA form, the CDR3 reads TGCAGCGCCCCCCTCCTGGACAGGGACGGCTACACCTTC. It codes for CSAPLLDRDGYTF.

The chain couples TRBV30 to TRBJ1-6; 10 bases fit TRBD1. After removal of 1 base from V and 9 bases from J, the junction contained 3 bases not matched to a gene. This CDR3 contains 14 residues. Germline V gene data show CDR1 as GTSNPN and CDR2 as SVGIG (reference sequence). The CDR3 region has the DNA TGTGCCTGGAGTGGGGACAGGGGAATTTCACCCCTCCACTTT. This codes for CAWSGDRGISPLHF.

CDR3 region: CASSSKGTGIQETQYF. In nucleotides, the CDR3 is TGTGCCAGCAGCTCCAAAGGGACAGGGATCCAAGAGACCCAGTACTTC. The chain employs TRBV7-2 and TRBJ2-5, with 9 bases that match TRBD1. J lost 1 base, V lost 4 bases, and 7 bases had no gene match. The germline V gene encodes CDR1 SGHTA and CDR2 FQGNSA. The CDR3 is made up of 16 amino acids.